Following are 31 T cell receptor beta chains from one sample sequenced in a study of T-cell reconstitution after alpha-beta-depleted transplantation in children. Unique molecular identifiers were built into the TCRbeta library. TCRdb reprocessed the PCR reads with MiXCR, giving one entry per CDR3 protein. This table holds fewer than 250,000 distinct CDR3 sequences, roughly a sixth found once. This specimen was PBMCs, mostly from graft donor cells, taken 360 days after TCRalphabeta/CD19-depleted stem cell transplant. Receptors were obtained from a male patient aged 2-15 years who had a stem cell transplant for acute lymphoblastic leukemia, so the T cells may come from the graft donor.

To note about this clonotype: This is likely a read error, given that the CDR3 carries no conserved phenylalanine or tryptophan at its end. V is TRBV27 and J is TRBJ2-5; tentatively, D is TRBD2 (5 bases). The CDR3 sequence is 14 residues long. Germline V gene lookup returns CDR1 MNHEY and CDR2 SMNVEV (reference sequence). With 5 bases removed from V and 7 bases from J, the gap between germline ends came to 17 bases. The CDR3 DNA reads TGTGCCAGCAGTCCCGCGACGGGGAAAGGGACCCAGTACCTC. Translation: CASSPATGKGTQYL.

This chain joins TRBV4-3 and TRBJ1-5, with no clear D. Deletions cut 0 bases from V and 9 bases from J, with 9 bases between. CDR1 LGHNA and CDR2 YSLEER come from the germline V gene. The CDR3 runs 13 residues. CDR3 amino acids: CASSQDTLGPQHF. The CDR3 region has the DNA TGCGCCAGCAGCCAAGATACTCTGGGGCCCCAGCATTTT.

This sequence joins TRBV20-1 and TRBJ1-4, with D possibly TRBD1 on 5 matching bases. Trimming shortened V by 3 bases and J by 2 bases, and 19 bases separated the two germline ends. The CDR3 length is 17 residues. Germline V gives CDR1 DFQATT, CDR2 SNEGSKA (reference sequence). DNA for the CDR3: TGCAGTGCTAGTGGGATAGCTGAGGGGTCCACTAATGAAAAACTGTTTTTT. It translates to CSASGIAEGSTNEKLFF.

The rearrangement links TRBV28 to TRBJ2-3; no clear D. The CDR3 is 15 amino acids. V dropped 3 bases and J dropped 0 bases, with 10 bases sitting between them. Germline V CDR1 and CDR2: MDHEN, SYDVKM. CDR3 in DNA: TGTGCCAGCAGTTTGAGTCGTCTCAGCACAGATACGCAGTATTTT. It yields the protein CASSLSRLSTDTQYF.

This clonotype was seen ten or more times. This rearrangement joins TRBV6-5 to TRBJ2-2; D tentatively reads TRBD1 or TRBD2 (5 bases each). Germline V gene lookup returns CDR1 MNHEY and CDR2 SVGAGI. The CDR3 contains 17 residues. Trimming pared 0 bases from V and 0 bases from J, leaving 11 bases between. CDR3 protein: CASSYSGAPTNTGELFF. The CDR3 DNA follows: TGTGCCAGCAGTTACTCCGGGGCCCCAACGAACACCGGGGAGCTGTTTTTT.

This clonotype showed up just a few times. J is TRBJ2-5 and V is TRBV12-3 or TRBV12-4; TRBD2 might be the D (6 bases). CDR3 length equals 16 residues. V was shortened by 5 bases and J by 5 bases, with 21 bases between the two germline ends. The CDR3 is CASSPPGIAGSETQYF. The CDR3 DNA sequence: TGTGCCAGCAGTCCACCGGGTATTGCGGGGTCGGAGACCCAGTACTTC.

The chain is built from TRBV29-1 and TRBJ2-7; D possibly corresponds to TRBD1 (5 bases). The CDR3 totals 11 residues. Looked up from germline, CDR1 is SQVTM and CDR2 is ANQGSEA. Trimming shortened V by 5 bases and J by 1 base, and 6 bases separated the two germline ends. CDR3 loop: CSVKGSYEQYF. The CDR3 nucleotides read TGCAGCGTTAAGGGGTCCTACGAGCAGTACTTC.

This clonotype was seen repeatedly, ten times or more. The rearrangement joins TRBV12-3 or TRBV12-4 to TRBJ1-2, with D uncertain. V shed 3 bases and J shed 4 bases, with 9 bases lying between them. The CDR3 is 13 amino acids. The CDR3 sequence is CASSLGGGYGYTF. Written as DNA, the CDR3 is TGTGCCAGCAGTTTGGGCGGAGGCTATGGCTACACCTTC.

This clonotype was detected only a few times. The V gene is TRBV18, the J gene TRBJ2-7, with 8 positions matching TRBD2. CDR3 size: 14 residues. Per the germline V gene, CDR1 is KGHSH and CDR2 is LQKENI. The trim removed 5 bases at V and 4 bases at J, leaving 7 bases unmatched. CDR3 sequence: CASSSGGGGYEQYF. CDR3 bases: TGTGCCAGCTCATCGGGAGGGGGTGGTTACGAGCAGTACTTC.

In its sample, this clonotype was seen a few times. One end of the junction does not line up with germline, which may come from a read error. V usage is TRBV7-7 and J usage is TRBJ1-5; 8 bases align to TRBD1. The CDR3 has 18 residues. Germline CDR1 is SSHAT and CDR2 is FNYEAQ (reference sequence). The CDR3: CASSLAARGLMGNQPQHF. The CDR3 DNA follows: TGTGCCAGCAGCCTAGCAGCCAGGGGGCTTATGGGCAATCAGCCCCAGCATTTT.

This clonotype was counted only a few times. The chain joins TRBV29-1 to TRBJ2-3; the D gene is possibly TRBD1 (5 bases). Germline V gene lookup returns CDR1 SQVTM and CDR2 ANQGSEA. This CDR3 contains 14 residues. V lost 2 bases to trimming and J lost 2 bases, with 11 bases between them. The CDR3 reads CSVETDRFTDTQYF. The CDR3 nucleotides read TGCAGCGTTGAAACCGACAGATTCACAGATACGCAGTATTTT.

The chain couples TRBV12-3 or TRBV12-4 to TRBJ1-3; 7 positions match TRBD1. The CDR3 is made up of 15 amino acids. The V and J ends lost 6 bases and 4 bases, in that order; junction bases with no gene match: 9. In DNA, the CDR3 is TGTGCCAGCAGCAAACACGGGGGACAGGGAAACACCATATATTTT. Translating gives CASSKHGGQGNTIYF.

This clonotype was detected a few times. V is TRBV19 and J is TRBJ2-2, with 12 bases lining up with TRBD2. This CDR3 is built from 16 residues. Trimming at V came to 4 bases and at J to 4 bases, leaving 4 bases not matched to a gene. Germline V gives CDR1 LNHDA, CDR2 SQIVND (reference sequence). CDR3 in DNA: TGTGCCAGTAGTACCGGACTAGCGGGGTTCACCGGGGAGCTGTTTTTT. Residues: CASSTGLAGFTGELFF.

The chain joins TRBV5-6 to TRBJ2-3, with D perhaps matching TRBD1 (6 bases). Trimming stripped 0 bases from V and 7 bases from J, with 15 bases between. The germline CDR1 and CDR2 sequences are SGHDT and YYEEEE. The CDR3 spans 15 residues. CDR3 in amino acids: CASSLGTGTWNTQYF. In DNA form, the CDR3 reads TGTGCCAGCAGCTTGGGGACGGGGACATGGAATACGCAGTATTTT.

This chain links TRBV12-3 or TRBV12-4 with TRBJ2-5; TRBD2 agrees at 9 bases. V lost 6 bases and J lost 5; bases outside the gene matches: 10. CDR3 length equals 15 residues. The DNA of the CDR3 is TGTGCCAGCAGCAACGGGCGGGGGGGCCCCGAGACCCAGTACTTC. Translating it yields CASSNGRGGPETQYF.

This clonotype was seen only a few times. The chain uses TRBV18 and TRBJ2-1, with TRBD2 matching over 9 bases. With 5 bases clipped from V and 0 bases from J, the junction kept 8 bases outside the gene matches. Germline V gene data show CDR1 as KGHSH and CDR2 as LQKENI. This CDR3 is 17 amino acids long. The CDR3 nucleotides read TGTGCCAGCTCATCTTTAGCGGGGGACGTCTCCTACAATGAGCAGTTCTTC. This translates into CASSSLAGDVSYNEQFF.

This clonotype was picked up one time. This chain connects TRBV4-3 to TRBJ2-7, with 7 positions matching TRBD1. The CDR3 runs to 14 residues. Losses at the gene ends were 0 bases for V and 3 bases for J; bases not matched to a gene: 2. Per the germline V gene, CDR1 is LGHNA and CDR2 is YSLEER. CDR3 bases: TGCGCCAGCAGCCAAGAAAGGACAGGCTACGAGCAGTACTTC. This encodes CASSQERTGYEQYF.

This sequence joins TRBV7-2 and TRBJ2-1, with 7 bases identical to TRBD2. Trimming cost V 0 bases and J 6 bases; bases outside gene matches: 11. The CDR3 totals 17 residues. Germline assignment: CDR1 SGHTA and CDR2 FQGNSA. CDR3 region: CASSLALLRGMGNEQFF. The CDR3 DNA sequence: TGTGCCAGCAGCTTAGCGTTATTGCGGGGGATGGGCAATGAGCAGTTCTTC.

CDR3 residues: CASRAEPLSGNTIYF. CDR3 nucleotides: TGTGCCAGCCGGGCCGAACCCCTCTCTGGAAACACCATATATTTT. The rearrangement uses TRBV6-5 and TRBJ1-3; unclear D gene. Between the trimmed V and J ends, which lost 8 bases and 0 bases, there was a span of 14 bases. Germline CDR1 and CDR2: MNHEY and SVGAGI. This CDR3 contains 15 residues.

This clonotype occurred many times. J is TRBJ2-2 and V is TRBV27; D is uncertain. Germline V gene data show CDR1 as MNHEY and CDR2 as SMNVEV (reference sequence). The CDR3 is 18 amino acids. The V end lost 1 base, the J end lost 2 bases, and 17 bases lay between the germline ends. The CDR3 DNA sequence: TGTGCCAGCAGTTTATTTAGCCTCGGCGGCATTAACACCGGGGAGCTGTTTTTT. Translation: CASSLFSLGGINTGELFF.

The V gene is TRBV4-3, the J gene TRBJ2-6, with D unclear. The ends were cut back, 5 bases at V and 2 bases at J, with 4 bases in the middle. The CDR3 sequence is 13 residues long. Per germline, CDR1 LGHNA and CDR2 YSLEER. The CDR3 nucleotides read TGCGCCAGCAGCGAAGCTGGGGCCAACGTCCTGACTTTC. It translates to CASSEAGANVLTF.

This rearrangement joins TRBV7-2 to TRBJ2-3, with 11 bases identical to TRBD2. Unmatched junction bases numbered 8, after V lost 4 bases and J lost 5 bases. The CDR3 has 16 amino acids. The germline CDR1 and CDR2 sequences are SGHTA and FQGNSA. The CDR3, as DNA: TGTGCCAGCAGCTCCTTAGCGGGGGGGTGGGGAGATACGCAGTATTTT. This codes for CASSSLAGGWGDTQYF.

The chain uses TRBV10-3 and TRBJ2-1, with no clear D. Germline loops: CDR1 ENHRY, CDR2 SYGVKD. The CDR3 spans 12 residues. V was clipped by 0 bases and J by 7 bases, with 4 bases between them. The CDR3 spells CAISESRNEQFF. The CDR3 DNA reads TGTGCCATCAGTGAGTCCCGAAATGAGCAGTTCTTC.

The rearrangement links TRBV12-3 or TRBV12-4 to TRBJ1-4; D is unresolved. The CDR3 covers 15 residues. The ends were cut back, 7 bases at V and 8 bases at J, with 20 bases in the middle. The DNA of the CDR3 is TGTGCCAGCACCCCCCATCAGCTGGGAGAAGAAAAACTGTTTTTT. Translated: CASTPHQLGEEKLFF.

There are a few counts of this clonotype. V is TRBV28 and J is TRBJ1-4; D gene unclear. Germline CDR1 MDHEN, CDR2 SYDVKM. Trimming took 7 bases from V and 5 from J, leaving 20 bases between them. CDR3 length: 16 residues. CDR3 loop: CASTSLRAGPNEKLFF. The CDR3 DNA reads TGTGCCAGCACCAGTTTAAGAGCCGGCCCGAATGAAAAACTGTTTTTT.

The rearrangement links TRBV11-2 to TRBJ2-3, with D unresolved. V lost 4 bases and J 6 bases, leaving 11 bases between the germline ends. This CDR3 has 13 amino acids. Germline CDR1 and CDR2: SGHAT and FQNNGV. The CDR3 protein is CASSSVRSDTQYF. DNA of the CDR3: TGTGCCAGCAGCTCCGTGAGGTCGGATACGCAGTATTTT.

This chain links TRBV5-5 with TRBJ2-1, with 10 bases that match TRBD1. V was clipped by 0 bases and J by 7 bases; unmatched bases: 7. Per the germline V gene, CDR1 is SGHKS and CDR2 is YYEKEE (reference sequence). The CDR3 runs 16 residues. The CDR3 DNA follows: TGTGCCAGCAGCTTGGATCCGTGGACAGGGGGTAATGAGCAGTTCTTC. Protein: CASSLDPWTGGNEQFF.

The rearrangement links TRBV5-1 to TRBJ2-7; TRBD2 matches 13 bases. CDR3 size: 17 residues. Germline V lookup: CDR1 SGHRS, CDR2 YFSETQ. Trimming removed 0 bases from V and 4 bases from J; junction bases left unmatched: 7. The CDR3 protein is CASSLAPGLAGWYEQYF. CDR3 sequence (DNA): TGCGCCAGCAGCTTGGCCCCGGGACTAGCGGGATGGTACGAGCAGTACTTC.

The gene calls are TRBV4-3 and TRBJ2-3, with TRBD2 as a possible D gene (6 bases). This CDR3 comprises 16 residues. Per germline, CDR1 LGHNA and CDR2 YSLEER. Trimming pared 0 bases from V and 4 bases from J, leaving 14 bases between. CDR3: CASSQDWREVADTQYF. CDR3 sequence (DNA): TGCGCCAGCAGCCAAGATTGGAGGGAGGTGGCAGATACGCAGTATTTT.

In nucleotides, the CDR3 is TGCGCCAGCAGCCAAGAACTAGGTATAGATACGCAGTATTTT. Its translation is CASSQELGIDTQYF. The chain links TRBV4-3 to TRBJ2-3; possibly TRBD2 for D (5 bases). The V gene lost 0 bases and the J gene lost 5 bases, with 9 bases spanning the gap. CDR3 length: 14 amino acids. Germline V gene data show CDR1 as LGHNA and CDR2 as YSLEER.

This clonotype occurred a few times. CDR3 nucleotide sequence: TGTGCCAGCAGTTACGATGGGACAGGGGGATACGAGCAGTACTTC. Its protein is CASSYDGTGGYEQYF. The gene calls are TRBV6-5 and TRBJ2-7, with 11 bases aligning to TRBD1. The germline V gene encodes CDR1 MNHEY and CDR2 SVGAGI. Trimming took 2 bases from V and 4 from J; bases not matched to a gene: 4. The CDR3 is 15 amino acids.